The 22 T cell receptor beta chains below come from one sample, sequenced in a study of T cells in localized non-small cell lung cancer. TCRdb's table, derived via immunoSEQ multiplex PCR, lists solely in-frame clones and lacks some. The profile shows under 6,500 clones, 45% of them singletons. The input for sequencing was lung tumor tissue, taken before any cancer treatment. All receptors derive from a man between 35 and 75 years old with stage I lung adenocarcinoma.

V is TRBV30 and J is TRBJ1-5; TRBD1 is a possible D gene (5 bases). Between the trimmed V and J ends, which lost 2 bases and 3 bases, there was a span of 8 bases. The CDR3 is 13 amino acids. Germline CDR1 is GTSNPN and CDR2 is SVGIG (reference sequence). The chain's CDR3 is CAWSTDNNQPQHF. CDR3 DNA: TGTGCCTGGAGTACGGACAACAATCAGCCCCAGCATTTT.

The V and J genes are TRBV6-8 and TRBJ1-1; D is unresolved. The CDR3 length is 14 residues. Per germline, CDR1 MNHGY and CDR2 SAAAGT. V lost 6 bases, J lost 6 bases, and 17 bases lay in between. The CDR3 DNA reads as TGTGCCAGCAGCAGACACTCCCCTGGAGCTGAAGCTTTCTTT. This codes for CASSRHSPGAEAFF.

This chain links TRBV5-1 with TRBJ2-3; D possibly corresponds to TRBD1 (5 bases). CDR3 size: 15 residues. Germline V gene lookup returns CDR1 SGHRS and CDR2 YFSETQ. The V end lost 7 bases, the J end lost 4 bases, and 19 bases lay between the germline ends. DNA of the CDR3: TGCGCCAGCGGGGCCTCTATGAGTGGGGCAGATACGCAGTATTTT. Translated, it gives CASGASMSGADTQYF.

The chain has TRBV30 and TRBJ2-1; TRBD2 matches 7 bases. This CDR3 spans 14 amino acids. Germline CDR1 and CDR2: GTSNPN and SVGIG (reference sequence). V lost 5 bases to trimming and J lost 10 bases; unmatched junction nucleotides: 14. In nucleotides, the CDR3 is TGTGCCTGGGGGGGAGGCGGGAGTCTAAGGGAGCAGTTCTTC. Protein sequence: CAWGGGGSLREQFF. The variable domain in full, completed from reference TRBV30 and TRBJ2-1, reads SQTIHQWPATLVQPVGSPLSLECTVEGTSNPNLYWYRQAAGRGLQLLFYSVGIGQISSEVPQNLSASRPQDRQFILSSKKLLLSDSGFYLCAWGGGGSLREQFFGPGTRLTVL.

The chain has TRBV10-3 and TRBJ1-2; 7 positions match TRBD1. CDR3 length equals 12 residues. Germline values: CDR1 ENHRY, CDR2 SYGVKD. The J segment lost 4 bases and the V segment lost 10 bases, leaving 6 bases of the junction unmatched. The CDR3 here is CASSPGGYGYTF. The DNA of the CDR3 is TGTGCCAGCTCCCCAGGGGGCTATGGCTACACCTTC.

The count of this clone is one. The V gene is TRBV6-8, the J gene TRBJ2-7; 7 positions match TRBD2. V gave up 1 base and J gave up 0 bases; unmatched junction bases: 6. Per the germline V gene, CDR1 is MNHGY and CDR2 is SAAAGT. The CDR3 loop spans 16 amino acids. CDR3 sequence: CASSYFRAGSSYEQYF. The CDR3 DNA reads as TGTGCCAGCAGTTACTTTCGAGCGGGGAGCTCCTACGAGCAGTACTTC.

V is TRBV5-1 and J is TRBJ1-4, with TRBD1 matching 11 bases. Germline lookup yields CDR1 SGHRS and CDR2 YFSETQ. The trim removed 3 bases at V and 6 bases at J, leaving 7 bases unmatched. The CDR3 length is 16 residues. DNA of the CDR3: TGCGCCAGCAGCTCCGGGACAGGGGGAGAAGATGAAAAACTGTTTTTT. Amino acid sequence: CASSSGTGGEDEKLFF. Filled out from reference TRBV5-1 and TRBJ1-4, the complete variable domain reads KAGVTQTPRYLIKTRGQQVTLSCSPISGHRSVSWYQQTPGQGLQFLFEYFSETQRNKGNFPGRFSGRQFSNSRSEMNVSTLELGDSALYLCASSSGTGGEDEKLFFGSGTQLSVL.

This clone was detected a few times. This chain joins TRBV18 and TRBJ2-2; D is ambiguous. Germline V lookup: CDR1 KGHSH, CDR2 LQKENI. CDR3 length: 14 amino acids. Trimming cost V 0 bases and J 2 bases, with 4 bases left between them. The CDR3 DNA reads TGTGCCAGCTCACCACCGGTCAACACCGGGGAGCTGTTTTTT. It is translated as CASSPPVNTGELFF.

This clone was counted only a few times. The chain has TRBV6-8 and TRBJ1-2; D may be TRBD1 (5 bases). The CDR3 spans 13 residues. Trimming took off 5 bases at V and 0 bases at J, with 7 bases between the two ends. Germline values: CDR1 MNHGY, CDR2 SAAAGT. The CDR3 DNA follows: TGTGCCAGCAGTCAACAGGCTAACTATGGCTACACCTTC. Translated, it gives CASSQQANYGYTF.

The chain joins TRBV19 to TRBJ2-1; D is unclear. Germline V gene sequence: CDR1 LNHDA, CDR2 SQIVND (reference sequence). CDR3 length equals 12 residues. V was clipped by 1 base and J by 7 bases, with 5 bases between them. As DNA, the CDR3 is TGTGCCAGTAGTATAGGCTGGAATGAGCAGTTCTTC. Its protein product is CASSIGWNEQFF.

J is TRBJ2-2 and V is TRBV5-1; TRBD1 or TRBD2 may be the D gene (5 bases each). Deletions cut 1 base from V and 2 bases from J, with 12 bases between. Per germline, CDR1 SGHRS and CDR2 YFSETQ. CDR3 length equals 16 residues. CDR3 region: CASSLRQGENTGELFF. DNA for the CDR3: TGCGCCAGCAGCTTGCGGCAGGGAGAAAACACCGGGGAGCTGTTTTTT.

The chain combines TRBV11-3 with TRBJ2-2, with D tentatively TRBD1 or TRBD2 (6 bases each). V gave up 5 bases and J gave up 4 bases, with 23 bases separating them. The CDR3 spans 18 residues. CDR1 is SGHNT, CDR2 YENEEA, per germline. CDR3 coding DNA: TGTGCCAGCAGCCCAGGCAGGCTCCGGGGGCCGGTCACCGGGGAGCTGTTTTTT. This translates into CASSPGRLRGPVTGELFF.

The genes are TRBV19 and TRBJ2-3; no clear D gene. The CDR3 contains 13 residues. Between the trimmed V and J ends, which lost 5 bases and 2 bases, there was a span of 8 bases. Germline lookup yields CDR1 LNHDA and CDR2 SQIVND (reference sequence). CDR3 protein: CASSVGHTDTQYF. The CDR3 DNA follows: TGTGCCAGTAGTGTTGGCCACACAGATACGCAGTATTTT. The whole variable domain, remainder taken from reference TRBV19 and TRBJ2-3, is DGGITQSPKYLFRKEGQNVTLSCEQNLNHDAMYWYRQDPGQGLRLIYYSQIVNDFQKGDIAEGYSVSREKKESFPLTVTSAQKNPTAFYLCASSVGHTDTQYFGPGTRLTVL.

The chain is built from TRBV30 and TRBJ2-5; D remains ambiguous. Germline CDR1 reads GTSNPN; CDR2 reads SVGIG (reference sequence). This CDR3 region has 15 residues. Trimming shortened V by 3 bases and J by 3 bases, and 17 bases separated the two germline ends. In DNA form, the CDR3 reads TGTGCCTGGAGGCAATACGACCTTCGGGAAGAGACCCAGTACTTC. Its protein product is CAWRQYDLREETQYF.

The chain recombines TRBV10-2 with TRBJ2-6; TRBD1 agrees at 12 bases. V was clipped by 6 bases and J by 3 bases; unmatched bases: 6. The CDR3 covers 17 residues. Germline V CDR1 and CDR2: WSHSY, SAAADI. The CDR3 loop reads CASRPGTGGVGANVLTF. The CDR3 nucleotides are TGCGCCAGCAGACCCGGGACAGGGGGCGTTGGGGCCAACGTCCTGACTTTC.

The rearrangement joins TRBV6-8 to TRBJ1-4; possible D gene TRBD1, 5 bases. V was pared by 6 bases and J by 2 bases, with 13 bases between. The CDR3 consists of 15 residues. The germline V gene has CDR1 MNHGY and CDR2 SAAAGT. In DNA form, the CDR3 reads TGTGCCAGCAGAAAATGGGGGAGTACTAATGAAAAACTGTTTTTT. The encoded protein is CASRKWGSTNEKLFF.

This chain joins TRBV5-1 and TRBJ2-5; 13 nucleotides align to TRBD2. CDR3 length equals 16 residues. V shed 4 bases, J shed 5 bases, and the junction held 8 bases outside the gene matches. Germline assignment: CDR1 SGHRS and CDR2 YFSETQ. The DNA for the CDR3 is TGCGCCAGCAGCCGGACTAGCGGGAGAGGAGTGGAGACCCAGTACTTC. Translation gives CASSRTSGRGVETQYF.

Turning to this clone: Within the sample, other DNA sequences also encode this same CDR3. V usage is TRBV28 and J usage is TRBJ2-3; D not resolved. CDR3 length equals 14 residues. Germline values: CDR1 MDHEN, CDR2 SYDVKM. The V gene lost 3 bases and the J gene lost 3 bases, with 10 bases spanning the gap. The CDR3 DNA is TGTGCCAGCAGTTTCCTTTCTGGGACAGATACGCAGTATTTT. Residues: CASSFLSGTDTQYF.

Regarding this clone: The same CDR3 also results from other DNA sequences found in this sample. The CDR3 coding sequence is TGTGCCAGCTCACCCCCCCCCGGGGAGACCCAGTACTTC. Translated: CASSPPPGETQYF. V and J are TRBV18 and TRBJ2-5; D unresolved. Trimming took off 3 bases at V and 5 bases at J, with 10 bases between the two ends. The CDR3 contains 13 residues. CDR1 and CDR2 from the germline V gene are KGHSH and LQKENI.

The rearrangement links TRBV23-1 to TRBJ1-6; tentative D call: TRBD1 (5 bases). TRBV23-1 is an ORF; its function is uncertain. V lost 6 bases, J lost 6 bases, and 18 bases lay in between. The CDR3 runs 16 residues. The CDR3 DNA sequence: TGCGCCAGCAGCCAAGCCCGGGGGGGAGTTAATTCACCCCTCCACTTT. It is translated as CASSQARGGVNSPLHF.

This clone was detected only once. The J gene is TRBJ2-1, the V gene TRBV19; 7 bases align to TRBD2. Germline CDR1 and CDR2: LNHDA and SQIVND (reference sequence). The ends lost 5 bases at V and 1 base at J; junction bases unmatched: 5. CDR3 size: 15 residues. The CDR3 sequence: CASSSSGRSYNEQFF. Written as DNA, the CDR3 is TGTGCCAGTAGTTCTAGCGGTAGGTCCTACAATGAGCAGTTCTTC.

The V and J genes are TRBV5-1 and TRBJ2-2; 10 bases fit TRBD2. Germline loops: CDR1 SGHRS, CDR2 YFSETQ. This CDR3 region has 18 residues. Trimming at V came to 0 bases and at J to 5 bases, leaving 10 bases not matched to a gene. In nucleotides, the CDR3 is TGCGCCAGCAGCTTGGCCGGGACTAGCGTCCGTCGGACCGGGGAGCTGTTTTTT. Encoded protein: CASSLAGTSVRRTGELFF.